The clone carrying this TCR beta chain showed up just a few times. This entry is derived from a study of regulatory dendritic cells for organ transplantation. The assay was immunoSEQ multiplex PCR, and TCRdb's table has in-frame clones only and misses some. The data contain roughly 34,000 clones, about 88% of them singletons. CD4+ or CD8+ T cells were sorted as naive CD45RA+ or memory CD45RO+. This CDR3 region has 17 residues. CDR1 and CDR2 (germline): MNHNS, SASEGT. The trim removed 4 bases at V and 2 bases at J, leaving 9 bases unmatched. The rearrangement uses TRBV6-1 and TRBJ1-1; 11 nucleotides agree with TRBD1. The clonotype originates from a human donor in good health. Material: naive CD4+ T cells from blood. Subset here: CD45RA+ naive T cells. In nucleotides, the CDR3 is TGTGCCAGCAGTGTAGCCTGGGACAGGGGGTTAAACACTGAAGCTTTCTTT. It codes for CASSVAWDRGLNTEAFF.